This T cell receptor (beta chain) was profiled in a study of Graves' ophthalmopathy and Graves' hyperthyroidism. Study-wide findings and caveats: For separating ophthalmopathy from stable hyperthyroidism, a 13-signature model gave approximately 90% sensitivity and about 80% specificity.

This clonotype was seen only a few times. What it binds is unknown. From germline, CDR1 is SGDLS and CDR2 YYNGEE. The ends were cut back, 3 bases at V and 0 bases at J, with 10 bases in the middle. The CDR3 length is 14 residues. Scientists amplified the TCR beta CDR3 regions from RNA transcripts. Investigators did first-round RT-PCR with HTBI primers, then second-round multiplex PCR. Each CDR3 protein gets one entry after TCRdb re-called the multiplex PCR reads with MiXCR. The repertoire has 650,000 to 900,000 distinct CDR3 sequences, 40% of them found once; the top ten carry approximately 43%. Sequencing was carried out using peripheral blood. The rearrangement links TRBV9 to TRBJ2-7, with a tentative D call TRBD1 (5 bases). The TCR comes from an adult man with Graves' ophthalmopathy. CDR3 DNA sequence: TGTGCCAGCAGCGATCGGACACTCTCCTACGAGCAGTACTTC. It translates to CASSDRTLSYEQYF.